This T cell receptor beta chain stems from a study of early T cells in non-severe SARS-CoV-2 infection (dated by TCRdb to 2020 to 2023). Concerning the study at large: Because TCR sequencing relied on bulk RNA taken from unsorted whole blood, pairing of alpha and beta chains was not possible. General study outcomes and caveats: VDJdb matching was skewed toward anti-spike CD8 responses and likely underestimated virus-specific expansions, missing private and CD4 specificities.

CDR1 and CDR2, per the germline V gene, are MGHRA and YSYEKL. V loses 1 base of germline sequence and J loses 9 bases, and the interval between the two ends is 19 bases. There are 17 amino acids in the CDR3, from cysteine to phenylalanine inclusive. Only the CDR3 portion is preserved as DNA: 51 bases, with reading frame beginning at the first base. This was a case-control study nested in a cohort of healthcare workers in London, UK, who had nasopharyngeal swab PCR tests and blood samples taken every week. Healthcare workers were enrolled in the week of the UK lockdown, from 23 to 31 March 2020, and were followed every week for up to about 16 weeks. Libraries were made using 5' RACE. The listed sequencing device is NextSeq 500. The TCR library protocol attached unique molecular identifiers to individual cDNA molecules to correct for sequencing error and PCR bias. Both TCR alpha and beta chains were sequenced, and tight co-correlation was observed between alpha and beta sequence abundances in each sample. Under the source paper's analysis protocol: Decombinator V4 was used to annotate the V gene, J gene and CDR3 of the TCR sequences. Expanded TCRs were defined as changing significantly between any two time points under a Poisson model with p below 0.0001. Abundances of TCRs were expressed as counts per million after normalisation to the total number of TCRs sequenced in each sample. MAIT TCRs were defined by TRAV1-2 paired with TRAJ12, TRAJ20 or TRAJ33, and iNKT TCRs by TRAV10 paired with TRAJ18. VDJdb, accessed on 1 November 2021, was searched for TCRs annotated for CMV, EBV and SARS-CoV-2, and TCRs annotated for more than one antigen were excluded. TCRdb redid the processing of the public reads, applying fastp at Q25 and MiXCR, and retained in-frame beta chains. Merged by CDR3 protein, the rows form single entries marked with the most common genes and DNA. TCRdb's processing, not the authors', yielded these V and J calls. The sample yields some 46,000 distinct CDR3 sequences; approximately 6.2% were counted once. Around 21% of the sample comes from the top ten.

Only a few counts were recorded for this clonotype. The specificity of this receptor is unknown. It has no much larger one-base neighbor in the sample; base qualities were not kept. Rearrangement joined TRBV4-1 to TRBJ1-6, with no confident D gene call. The specimen comprised whole blood, sampled at baseline. This sequence was found in an adult who was a healthcare worker with PCR-confirmed SARS-CoV-2 infection or an uninfected control (not recorded which). The nucleotide sequence is given as TGCGCCAGCAGCCAAGGTGTGGCTAGGACGTTAAGTTCACCCCTCCACTTT. Its translation reads: CASSQGVARTLSSPLHF.